Shown below are 24 T cell receptor beta chains from a single sample sequenced in a study of OX40 agonist ivuxolimab in advanced cancers. Some clones are missing from TCRdb's copy, which holds only in-frame ones; the method was immunoSEQ multiplex PCR. The sample consists of 60,000 or so clones, about 90% of them appearing once. The sample was CD4+ or CD8+ T cells sorted from blood, taken in a trial of the OX40 agonist ivuxolimab. The receptors were gathered from an adult with an advanced solid tumor such as melanoma, head and neck, liver or kidney cancer.

V and J are TRBV19 and TRBJ2-3; tentative D call: TRBD1 (5 bases). Germline assignment: CDR1 LNHDA and CDR2 SQIVND (reference sequence). CDR3 size: 15 residues. Trimming removed 1 base at V and 0 bases at J, with 8 bases between. CDR3 residues: CASSIVRASTDTQYF. The CDR3 DNA is TGTGCCAGTAGTATAGTCAGGGCTAGCACAGATACGCAGTATTTT.

The J gene is TRBJ2-7, the V gene TRBV2, with 10 bases that match TRBD2. From germline, CDR1 is SNHLY and CDR2 FYNNEI. This CDR3 is built from 16 residues. The J segment lost 0 bases and the V segment lost 5 bases, leaving 7 bases of the junction unmatched. The CDR3 is CASSLRTSGSSYEQYF. The DNA of the CDR3 is TGTGCCAGCAGTCTTAGGACTAGCGGTAGCTCCTACGAGCAGTACTTC.

The V gene is TRBV5-1, the J gene TRBJ2-3, with D possibly TRBD2 on 6 matching bases. The CDR3 consists of 15 residues. The germline V gene has CDR1 SGHRS and CDR2 YFSETQ. The V end was cut by 0 bases, the J end by 2 bases, with 10 bases between. As DNA, the CDR3 is TGCGCCAGCAGCTTGGGGGACTTCTACACAGATACGCAGTATTTT. Amino acid sequence: CASSLGDFYTDTQYF.

The chain couples TRBV10-1 to TRBJ1-1; D not resolved. This CDR3 is 12 amino acids long. The germline gives CDR1 WNHNN, CDR2 SYGVQD (reference sequence). V was clipped by 3 bases and J by 4 bases, with 6 bases between them. CDR3 sequence reads: CASSDGGTEAFF. Here the CDR3 DNA reads TGCGCCAGCAGTGACGGCGGCACTGAAGCTTTCTTT.

The chain employs TRBV5-4 and TRBJ2-6; possible D gene TRBD2, 5 bases. The germline CDR1 and CDR2 sequences are SGHNT and YYREEE (reference sequence). The CDR3 totals 15 residues. V lost 1 base and J lost 2, with 7 bases in between. CDR3 coding DNA: TGTGCCAGCAGCTTGAGAGCGGCTGGGGCCAACGTCCTGACTTTC. Amino acids: CASSLRAAGANVLTF. Full variable domain (missing parts from reference TRBV5-4 and TRBJ2-6): ETGVTQSPTHLIKTRGQQVTLRCSSQSGHNTVSWYQQALGQGPQFIFQYYREEENGRGNFPPRFSGLQFPNYSSELNVNALELDDSALYLCASSLRAAGANVLTFGAGSRLTVL.

This rearrangement joins TRBV10-3 to TRBJ1-1, with 7 bases fitting TRBD1. The V and J ends lost 6 bases and 1 base, in that order; junction bases with no gene match: 5. This CDR3 comprises 14 residues. CDR1 is ENHRY and CDR2 is SYGVKD in the germline V gene. CDR3 DNA sequence: TGTGCCATCAGGAGTACAGGGGAGAACACTGAAGCTTTCTTT. Amino acid sequence: CAIRSTGENTEAFF.

The V and J genes are TRBV10-3 and TRBJ1-5; perhaps TRBD1 as D (5 bases). From germline, CDR1 is ENHRY and CDR2 SYGVKD. The CDR3 contains 13 residues. V was shortened by 7 bases and J by 6 bases, with 13 bases between the two germline ends. The CDR3: CAINGRRGQPQHF. DNA for the CDR3: TGTGCCATCAATGGTAGGAGGGGTCAGCCCCAGCATTTT.

The CDR3 coding sequence is TGTGCCAGCAGCCAAGCCGGCTATGGCTACACCTTC. This translates into CASSQAGYGYTF. The chain joins TRBV14 to TRBJ1-2; D is uncertain. V was cut by 1 base and J by 4 bases, with 4 bases left in between. Germline CDR1 reads SGHDN; CDR2 reads FVKESK. The CDR3 consists of 12 residues.

The chain joins TRBV5-6 to TRBJ2-3, with D tentatively TRBD1 or TRBD2 (5 bases each). Germline-derived CDR1 and CDR2 are SGHDT and YYEEEE. There are 17 residues in the CDR3. The V gene lost 4 bases and the J gene lost 4 bases, with 22 bases spanning the gap. As DNA, the CDR3 is TGTGCCAGCAGCGTCCTACGGGGCACTCGAGGGGCAGATACGCAGTATTTT. Protein: CASSVLRGTRGADTQYF.

The chain employs TRBV2 and TRBJ1-2, with D unclear. From germline, CDR1 is SNHLY and CDR2 FYNNEI. V lost 6 bases and J lost 6, with 14 bases in between. This CDR3 contains 13 residues. CDR3 DNA sequence: TGTGCCAGCAGAATCGACGCCGATGATGGCTACACCTTC. Protein product: CASRIDADDGYTF.

This chain connects TRBV4-1 to TRBJ2-5, with 9 bases fitting TRBD1. Germline V CDR1 and CDR2: MGHRA, YSYEKL. The CDR3 is 15 amino acids. The ends lost 6 bases at V and 5 bases at J; junction bases unmatched: 10. The CDR3 here is CASSRGTGISETQYF. CDR3 coding DNA: TGCGCCAGCAGTCGCGGGACAGGGATTTCGGAGACCCAGTACTTC.

This clone was detected once. The chain couples TRBV18 to TRBJ1-2; 7 nucleotides match TRBD1. V lost 3 bases to trimming and J lost 1 base; unmatched junction nucleotides: 5. Germline lookup yields CDR1 KGHSH and CDR2 LQKENI. The CDR3 is 15 amino acids. Written as DNA, the CDR3 is TGTGCCAGCTCACCGACAGGGACAGTTAACTATGGCTACACCTTC. Translating it yields CASSPTGTVNYGYTF. Complete variable domain (other parts from reference TRBV18 and TRBJ1-2): NAGVMQNPRHLVRRRGQEARLRCSPMKGHSHVYWYRQLPEEGLKFMVYLQKENIIDESGMPKERFSAEFPKEGPSILRIQQVVRGDSAAYFCASSPTGTVNYGYTFGSGTRLTVV.

The chain uses TRBV18 and TRBJ1-1; 7 bases line up with TRBD1. In germline, CDR1 is KGHSH, CDR2 LQKENI. This CDR3 region has 16 residues. J lost 4 bases, V lost 3 bases, and 11 bases had no gene match. Here the CDR3 reads CASSPKTGTAPTEAFF. In nucleotides, the CDR3 is TGTGCCAGCTCACCGAAGACCGGGACAGCTCCCACTGAAGCTTTCTTT.

The V call is TRBV7-9, the J call TRBJ1-5; TRBD1 matches at 7 bases. The CDR3 is made up of 14 amino acids. The V segment lost 5 bases and the J segment 3 bases; nucleotides outside the gene matches: 4. The germline gives CDR1 SEHNR, CDR2 FQNEAQ (reference sequence). CDR3 in amino acids: CASSAGQNNQPQHF. The CDR3 coding sequence is TGTGCCAGCAGCGCGGGACAGAACAATCAGCCCCAGCATTTT.

The rearrangement uses TRBV27 and TRBJ1-6, with 10 positions matching TRBD1. Unmatched junction bases numbered 3, after V lost 3 bases and J lost 10 bases. The germline gives CDR1 MNHEY, CDR2 SMNVEV (reference sequence). The CDR3 runs 14 residues. Here the CDR3 DNA reads TGTGCCAGCAGTTTGGGACAGGGGAGATCACCCCTCCACTTT. As protein: CASSLGQGRSPLHF.

V gene TRBV7-9 combines with J gene TRBJ2-1; D uncertain. The germline V gene encodes CDR1 SEHNR and CDR2 FQNEAQ (reference sequence). Trimming took off 2 bases at V and 7 bases at J, with 9 bases between the two ends. CDR3 length: 13 residues. The chain's CDR3 is CASSLLGRNEQFF. The DNA for the CDR3 is TGTGCCAGCAGCTTACTCGGTAGGAATGAGCAGTTCTTC.

The rearrangement uses TRBV10-3 and TRBJ2-7, with D possibly TRBD2 on 5 matching bases. The CDR3 has 15 amino acids. The V gene lost 7 bases and the J gene lost 2 bases, with 18 bases spanning the gap. Looked up from germline, CDR1 is ENHRY and CDR2 is SYGVKD. For the CDR3, the DNA is TGTGCCATCACCGAAGGAGGCTCGGGGACCTACGAGCAGTACTTC. Its protein is CAITEGGSGTYEQYF.

Concerning this clone itself: A much larger clone differs from this one at a single base, so this may be a read error. The rearrangement links TRBV6-1 to TRBJ1-1; no reliable D call. Looked up from germline, CDR1 is MNHNS and CDR2 is SASEGT. Trimming shortened V by 4 bases and J by 10 bases, and 16 bases separated the two germline ends. The CDR3 covers 13 residues. The CDR3 spells CASSAAAWGGAFF. The CDR3 DNA follows: TGTGCCAGCAGTGCGGCAGCTTGGGGAGGAGCTTTCTTT.

The chain links TRBV18 to TRBJ2-2; D could derive from TRBD1 or TRBD2 (5 bases each). This CDR3 has 16 residues. Trimming took 3 bases from V and 4 from J, leaving 15 bases between them. CDR1 KGHSH and CDR2 LQKENI come from the germline V gene. As DNA, the CDR3 is TGTGCCAGCTCACCCTCCGGGACGGTCCCCACCGGGGAGCTGTTTTTT. It is translated as CASSPSGTVPTGELFF.

This clone has just one count. The chain recombines TRBV19 with TRBJ1-3; possible D gene TRBD1, 6 bases. The CDR3 is 13 residues long. Germline CDR1 LNHDA, CDR2 SQIVND (reference sequence). V was pared by 11 bases and J by 0 bases, with 11 bases between. CDR3 residues: CACRTVSGNTIYF. CDR3 DNA sequence: TGTGCCTGCCGGACAGTCTCTGGAAACACCATATATTTT.

The chain carries TRBV9 and TRBJ2-3; possible D gene TRBD2, 7 bases. The length of the CDR3 is 19 residues. The germline gives CDR1 SGDLS, CDR2 YYNGEE. The V gene lost 3 bases and the J gene lost 0 bases, with 23 bases spanning the gap. This chain's CDR3 is CASSATPFGLGGSTDTQYF. As DNA, the CDR3 is TGTGCCAGCAGCGCCACCCCCTTCGGACTAGGGGGGAGCACAGATACGCAGTATTTT.

The chain combines TRBV9 with TRBJ2-1; 11 bases match TRBD1. The germline CDR1 and CDR2 sequences are SGDLS and YYNGEE. V lost 3 bases and J lost 4; bases outside the gene matches: 3. The CDR3 runs 15 residues. The CDR3 bases are TGTGCCAGCAGCGGGGGACAGGGGGTTTACAATGAGCAGTTCTTC. Translating it yields CASSGGQGVYNEQFF.

This clone has only a few counts. The rearrangement joins TRBV2 to TRBJ1-1; a possible D gene is TRBD1 (5 bases). CDR3 size: 12 residues. The V gene lost 4 bases and the J gene lost 10 bases, with 13 bases spanning the gap. Germline CDR1 reads SNHLY; CDR2 reads FYNNEI. Here the CDR3 reads CASSVGGRSAFF. The CDR3 DNA reads TGTGCCAGCAGTGTGGGGGGACGCTCAGCTTTCTTT.

J is TRBJ1-2 and V is TRBV2, with D hard to call. The CDR3 extends over 11 amino acids. V dropped 2 bases and J dropped 2 bases, with 0 bases sitting between them. Germline V gene lookup returns CDR1 SNHLY and CDR2 FYNNEI. CDR3 residues: CASSENYGYTF. For the CDR3, the DNA is TGTGCCAGCAGTGAAAACTATGGCTACACCTTC.